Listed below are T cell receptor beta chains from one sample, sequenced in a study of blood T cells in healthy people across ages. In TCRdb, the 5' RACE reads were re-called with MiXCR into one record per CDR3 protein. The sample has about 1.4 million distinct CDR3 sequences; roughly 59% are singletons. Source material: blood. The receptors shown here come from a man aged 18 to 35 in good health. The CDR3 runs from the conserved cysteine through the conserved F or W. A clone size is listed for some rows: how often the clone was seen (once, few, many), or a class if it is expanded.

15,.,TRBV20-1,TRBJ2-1,CSATPGLVAYNEQFF
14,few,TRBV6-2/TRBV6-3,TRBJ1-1,CARGRRGQNTEAFF
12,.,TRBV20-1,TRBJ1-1,CSASIVGTIAFF
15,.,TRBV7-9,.,CASSFQGDHTGEQYF
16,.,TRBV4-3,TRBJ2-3,CASSPPLAGPTDTQYF
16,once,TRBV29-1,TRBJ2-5,CSVIRDRRLYRETQYF
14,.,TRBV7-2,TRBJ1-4,CASSPGGGNAKLFF
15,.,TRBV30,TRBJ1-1,CAWSESGLGNTEAFF
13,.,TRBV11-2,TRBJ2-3,CASSHSGPDTQYF
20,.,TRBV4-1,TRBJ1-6,CASSQDPAGALSSYNSPLHF
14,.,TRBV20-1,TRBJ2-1,CSASPFSSYNEQFF
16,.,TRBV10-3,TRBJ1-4,CAISESLDATNEKLFF
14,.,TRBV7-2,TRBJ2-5,CASSPRWSRETQYF
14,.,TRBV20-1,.,CSADPLAGMNEQYF
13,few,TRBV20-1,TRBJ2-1,CSAGPGSYNEQFF
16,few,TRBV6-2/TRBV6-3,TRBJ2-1,CASSQILGRPYNEQFF
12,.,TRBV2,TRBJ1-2,CASRPQTYGYTF
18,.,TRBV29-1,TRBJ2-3,CSVEKRETSGRITDTQYF
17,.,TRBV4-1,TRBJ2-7,CASSQTSARISSYEQYF
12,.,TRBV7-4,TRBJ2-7,CASSTGTNEQYF
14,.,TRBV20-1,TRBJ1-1,CSAQLGHMNTEAFF
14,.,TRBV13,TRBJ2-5,CASSLGTSLETQYF
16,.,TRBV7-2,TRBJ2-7,CASSLAVVAGSYEQYF
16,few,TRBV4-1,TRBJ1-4,CASSQFGEDQGEKLFF
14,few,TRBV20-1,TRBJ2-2,CSASEGAGTGELFF
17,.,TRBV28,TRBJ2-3,CASSLPRGLARTDTQYF
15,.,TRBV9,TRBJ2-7,CASGPGPVSSYEQYF
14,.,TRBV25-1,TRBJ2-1,CASSEFRAYNEQFF
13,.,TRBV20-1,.,CSASDRGRYEQYF
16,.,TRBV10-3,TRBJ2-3,CAISESTGYGTDTQYF
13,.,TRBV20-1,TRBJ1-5,CSARDSSNQPQHF
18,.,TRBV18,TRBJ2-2,CASSTTGYGTGSTGELFF
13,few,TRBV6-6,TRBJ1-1,CASSFFGQSEAFF
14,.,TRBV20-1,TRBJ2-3,CSAIDSGLTDTQYF
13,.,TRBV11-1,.,CASSLKLGETQYF
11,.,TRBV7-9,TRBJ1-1,CASSGDDEAFF
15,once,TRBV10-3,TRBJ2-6,CAISQQETGANVPTF
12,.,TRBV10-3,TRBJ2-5,CAISVNQETQYF
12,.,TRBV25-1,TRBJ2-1,CASSESRDEQFF
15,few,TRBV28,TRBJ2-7,CASTSSRGIDYEQYF
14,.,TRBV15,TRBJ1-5,CATSSEGLNQPQHF
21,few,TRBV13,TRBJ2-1,CASSLVLKVGGTGPMTGEQFF
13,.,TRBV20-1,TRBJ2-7,CSPRGGLTYEQYF